Shown below are 31 T cell receptor beta chains from a single sample sequenced in a study of PD-L1 blockade in urothelial cancer. Time point defined: pretreatment peripheral blood. Data came from immunoSEQ multiplex PCR; TCRdb stores just in-frame clones and leaves some out. Altogether tens of thousands of clones are present, nearly 90% being singletons, with the ten largest covering 1.5% to 2%. Here the sequenced sample was PBMCs, taken around atezolizumab (anti-PD-L1) treatment. These TCRs come from a man aged 60 to 69 with urothelial cancer.

This clone has a single count. The chain has TRBV7-6 and TRBJ1-1; D is unclear. There are 15 residues in the CDR3. Deletions cut 8 bases from V and 0 bases from J, with 16 bases between. Germline V gene lookup returns CDR1 SGHVS and CDR2 FNYEAQ. The CDR3 DNA follows: TGTGCCAGCTCAATGGGAGACTATATGAACACTGAAGCTTTCTTT. Amino acid sequence: CASSMGDYMNTEAFF.

The rearrangement links TRBV7-2 to TRBJ2-1, with TRBD2 matching over 7 bases. The CDR3 consists of 15 residues. V dropped 5 bases and J dropped 7; count of bases not matched to a gene: 11. Germline assignment: CDR1 SGHTA and CDR2 FQGNSA. CDR3 nucleotide sequence: TGTGCCAGCAGCCTCGACGGGACTACGGGAAATGAGCAGTTCTTC. This sequence encodes CASSLDGTTGNEQFF.

CDR3 loop: CASSLSRNRGTGELFF. The DNA for the CDR3 is TGTGCCAGCAGCTTAAGTAGAAACAGGGGCACCGGGGAGCTGTTTTTT. The V call is TRBV11-2, the J call TRBJ2-2; TRBD1 matches at 7 bases. Germline V gene lookup returns CDR1 SGHAT and CDR2 FQNNGV. The J segment lost 4 bases and the V segment lost 2 bases, leaving 7 bases of the junction unmatched. This CDR3 contains 16 residues.

This chain uses TRBV4-2 with TRBJ2-5; no clear D. Trimming removed 6 bases at V and 2 bases at J, with 13 bases between. The V gene's germline CDR1 is LGHNA and CDR2 YNFKEQ. The CDR3 has 14 residues. The CDR3 DNA is TGTGCCAGCAGTCATGGGCAAAATCAAGAGACCCAGTACTTC. Its protein is CASSHGQNQETQYF.

This clone was detected once. The same CDR3 can be traced to other DNA sequences in this sample. The rearrangement links TRBV30 to TRBJ1-1; no reliable D call. CDR3 length: 13 amino acids. Trimming pared 0 bases from V and 1 base from J, leaving 6 bases between. The germline gives CDR1 GTSNPN, CDR2 SVGIG (reference sequence). CDR3 in amino acids: CAWSVPGNTEAFF. CDR3 coding DNA: TGTGCCTGGAGTGTACCCGGGAACACTGAAGCTTTCTTT.

The chain is built from TRBV6-5 and TRBJ1-1, with D unclear. Per the germline V gene, CDR1 is MNHEY and CDR2 is SVGAGI. Trimming took 6 bases from V and 3 from J, leaving 14 bases between them. This CDR3 is built from 14 residues. CDR3 residues: CASSTSAGDTEAFF. In DNA form, the CDR3 reads TGTGCCAGCAGCACCTCGGCGGGAGACACTGAAGCTTTCTTT.

This clone occurred a few times. This chain links TRBV4-3 with TRBJ1-6; 9 bases align to TRBD1. J gave up 4 bases and V 6 bases, and 4 bases lay outside the gene matches. Germline V gene lookup returns CDR1 LGHNA and CDR2 YSLEER. The CDR3 loop spans 15 amino acids. CDR3 sequence reads: CASRQGALYNSPLHF. The CDR3, as DNA: TGCGCCAGCAGACAGGGGGCTTTGTATAATTCACCCCTCCACTTT.

The chain uses TRBV28 and TRBJ1-3; tentatively, D is TRBD1 (5 bases). Germline V gene data show CDR1 as MDHEN and CDR2 as SYDVKM. The CDR3 loop spans 16 amino acids. Deletions cut 3 bases from V and 2 bases from J, with 14 bases between. CDR3 in DNA: TGTGCCAGCAGTTTTGCGGGGCCCAAGACTGGAAACACCATATATTTT. It is translated as CASSFAGPKTGNTIYF.

This clone was detected a few times. The identical CDR3 is also encoded by other nucleotide sequences in the sample. V and J are TRBV7-2 and TRBJ1-2; 7 bases agree with TRBD1. The junction had 5 bases not matched to a gene; V was cut back by 5 bases and J by 2 bases. Germline V lookup: CDR1 SGHTA, CDR2 FQGNSA. The length of the CDR3 is 14 residues. The CDR3 DNA follows: TGTGCCAGCAGCCCACTACAGGGGAACTATGGCTACACCTTC. It is translated as CASSPLQGNYGYTF.

The V gene is TRBV7-9, the J gene TRBJ1-1; TRBD1 is a possible D gene (6 bases). Per the germline V gene, CDR1 is SEHNR and CDR2 is FQNEAQ (reference sequence). V was shortened by 5 bases and J by 4 bases, with 17 bases between the two germline ends. This CDR3 is 15 amino acids long. CDR3 residues: CASSLYRDSTTEAFF. The CDR3 bases are TGTGCCAGCAGCCTCTACAGGGATTCGACCACTGAAGCTTTCTTT.

V gene TRBV11-2 combines with J gene TRBJ2-3; 9 bases map to TRBD2. The CDR3 length is 15 residues. Germline lookup yields CDR1 SGHAT and CDR2 FQNNGV. The V and J ends lost 3 bases and 3 bases, in that order; junction bases with no gene match: 4. The DNA for the CDR3 is TGTGCCAGCAGCTTTTGGCTAGCGGGGACAGATACGCAGTATTTT. Translating it yields CASSFWLAGTDTQYF.

V and J are TRBV7-2 and TRBJ1-1; D remains ambiguous. V lost 5 bases and J 4 bases, leaving 17 bases between the germline ends. The CDR3 length is 15 residues. Germline CDR1 is SGHTA and CDR2 is FQGNSA. The chain's CDR3 is CASSLLITATTEAFF. The CDR3 nucleotides read TGTGCCAGCAGCCTTCTGATCACAGCCACCACTGAAGCTTTCTTT.

This clone was counted a single time. This chain uses TRBV5-1 with TRBJ2-1; D remains unclear. V gave up 0 bases and J gave up 5 bases, with 12 bases separating them. Germline V gene sequence: CDR1 SGHRS, CDR2 YFSETQ. The CDR3 totals 15 residues. This CDR3 reads CASSLVSARDNEQFF. The CDR3 bases are TGCGCCAGCAGCTTGGTGTCCGCCCGGGACAATGAGCAGTTCTTC.

The V call is TRBV19, the J call TRBJ2-6, with 9 bases matching TRBD1. Germline CDR1 LNHDA, CDR2 SQIVND (reference sequence). V lost 5 bases and J lost 1; bases outside the gene matches: 9. The CDR3 runs to 18 residues. In DNA form, the CDR3 reads TGTGCCAGTAGTGCTCGTCCCGGGACAGGGTCTGGGGCCAACGTCCTGACTTTC. Residues: CASSARPGTGSGANVLTF.

The gene calls are TRBV7-6 and TRBJ1-4; D possibly corresponds to TRBD1 (6 bases). Trimming took 6 bases from V and 0 from J, leaving 14 bases between them. This CDR3 has 16 residues. Germline CDR1 SGHVS, CDR2 FNYEAQ. In DNA form, the CDR3 reads TGTGCCAGCAGTAGCCTCAGGGGATCAACTAATGAAAAACTGTTTTTT. Protein: CASSSLRGSTNEKLFF.

V is TRBV19 and J is TRBJ2-4; 10 bases agree with TRBD1. CDR1 and CDR2 from the germline V gene are LNHDA and SQIVND (reference sequence). V shed 0 bases, J shed 1 base, and the junction held 6 bases outside the gene matches. The CDR3 consists of 18 residues. The CDR3 is CASSIDPSGQGAKNIQYF. CDR3 coding DNA: TGTGCCAGTAGTATAGACCCATCGGGACAGGGGGCCAAAAACATTCAGTACTTC. The entire variable domain, with the rest obtained from reference TRBV19 and TRBJ2-4, is as follows: DGGITQSPKYLFRKEGQNVTLSCEQNLNHDAMYWYRQDPGQGLRLIYYSQIVNDFQKGDIAEGYSVSREKKESFPLTVTSAQKNPTAFYLCASSIDPSGQGAKNIQYFGAGTRLSVL.

The CDR3 bases are TGTGCCAGCAGCGCACCCGGAAGCCTAGCGGGGGGGACCGGGGAGCTGTTTTTT. This sequence encodes CASSAPGSLAGGTGELFF. The chain couples TRBV7-2 to TRBJ2-2, with 12 nucleotides matching TRBD2. V trimming: 5 bases; J trimming: 5 bases; junction bases outside the gene matches: 12. CDR3 length: 18 amino acids. In germline, CDR1 is SGHTA, CDR2 FQGNSA.

The chain is built from TRBV29-1 and TRBJ2-3; perhaps TRBD2 as D (5 bases). Trimming took off 7 bases at V and 1 base at J, with 12 bases between the two ends. Germline CDR1 is SQVTM and CDR2 is ANQGSEA. The CDR3 is 13 amino acids. CDR3 sequence: CSGRKGGTDTQYF. For the CDR3, the DNA is TGCAGCGGGCGAAAGGGAGGCACAGATACGCAGTATTTT.

J is TRBJ2-7 and V is TRBV5-1; 8 positions match TRBD1. V was clipped by 4 bases and J by 2 bases; unmatched bases: 2. CDR1 and CDR2 from the germline V gene are SGHRS and YFSETQ. This CDR3 has 13 amino acids. CDR3 protein: CASSPQGAYEQYF. The DNA for the CDR3 is TGCGCCAGCAGCCCACAGGGGGCCTACGAGCAGTACTTC.

The chain is built from TRBV7-8 and TRBJ2-5; possible D gene TRBD2, 6 bases. Germline loops: CDR1 SGHVS, CDR2 FQNEAQ. This CDR3 is built from 14 residues. V was cut by 8 bases and J by 4 bases, with 17 bases left in between. The CDR3 DNA sequence: TGTGCCAGCTTCCCGGGAGCCCTTGGAGAGACCCAGTACTTC. It codes for CASFPGALGETQYF.

The chain couples TRBV6-1 to TRBJ2-1, with 9 bases matching TRBD2. CDR1 is MNHNS and CDR2 is SASEGT in the germline V gene. Unmatched junction bases numbered 8, after V lost 7 bases and J lost 4 bases. The CDR3 is 15 residues long. CDR3 coding DNA: TGTGCCAGCATCAGAATAGCGGGGGATTACAATGAGCAGTTCTTC. Its protein product is CASIRIAGDYNEQFF.

This clone has just a few counts. The chain joins TRBV20-1 to TRBJ1-2; maybe TRBD1 (5 bases). This CDR3 region has 11 residues. Trimming removed 2 bases from V and 4 bases from J, with 5 bases in between. Germline CDR1 DFQATT, CDR2 SNEGSKA (reference sequence). CDR3: CSARQGYGYTF. DNA of the CDR3: TGCAGTGCTAGACAGGGCTATGGCTACACCTTC.

CDR3 DNA: TGCGCCAGCCGACAGGGGGCGATCGGCAATCAGCCCCAGCATTTT. Translating gives CASRQGAIGNQPQHF. The V and J genes are TRBV5-1 and TRBJ1-5, with TRBD1 matching 10 bases. Per germline, CDR1 SGHRS and CDR2 YFSETQ. V gave up 7 bases and J gave up 2 bases; unmatched junction bases: 6. This CDR3 has 15 residues.

The rearrangement links TRBV12-5 to TRBJ1-3, with D unresolved. The ends were cut back, 9 bases at V and 0 bases at J, with 9 bases in the middle. Germline loops: CDR1 LGHNT, CDR2 FRNRAP. The CDR3 sequence is 13 residues long. The CDR3 coding sequence is TGTGCTAGCAGATCGGGCTCTGGAAACACCATATATTTT. It codes for CASRSGSGNTIYF.

The CDR3 nucleotides read TGCGCCAGCAGTGAGCAGTCCTATGGCTACACCTTC. Its protein product is CASSEQSYGYTF. The chain has TRBV10-2 and TRBJ1-2; D is unclear. V gave up 2 bases and J gave up 4 bases, with 5 bases separating them. There are 12 residues in the CDR3. Germline CDR1 reads WSHSY; CDR2 reads SAAADI.

Comment on this clone: The sample has other DNA sequences that encode this CDR3 too. The rearrangement uses TRBV5-1 and TRBJ2-7; 8 bases are shared with TRBD2. J was trimmed by 2 bases and V by 2 bases; bases with no gene match: 6. The CDR3 is made up of 15 amino acids. Germline CDR1 is SGHRS and CDR2 is YFSETQ. CDR3 in amino acids: CASSLAAGGPYEQYF. The CDR3 region has the DNA TGCGCCAGCAGCTTAGCGGCGGGGGGCCCCTACGAGCAGTACTTC. Filled out from reference TRBV5-1 and TRBJ2-7, the complete variable domain reads KAGVTQTPRYLIKTRGQQVTLSCSPISGHRSVSWYQQTPGQGLQFLFEYFSETQRNKGNFPGRFSGRQFSNSRSEMNVSTLELGDSALYLCASSLAAGGPYEQYFGPGTRLTVT.

The chain employs TRBV4-3 and TRBJ2-2, with 13 bases aligning to TRBD2. J was trimmed by 6 bases and V by 6 bases; bases with no gene match: 4. Germline CDR1 LGHNA, CDR2 YSLEER. CDR3 length equals 15 residues. This chain's CDR3 is CASSPTSGRAGELFF. CDR3 coding DNA: TGCGCCAGCAGTCCTACTAGCGGGAGGGCCGGGGAGCTGTTTTTT.

This clone has only one observation. The gene calls are TRBV27 and TRBJ2-7; D may be TRBD2 (6 bases). The V gene's germline CDR1 is MNHEY and CDR2 SMNVEV (reference sequence). V shed 0 bases and J shed 6 bases, with 9 bases lying between them. This CDR3 region has 13 residues. The CDR3, as DNA: TGTGCCAGCAGTTTATCAGGGGAGGCCGAGCAGTACTTC. Its protein product is CASSLSGEAEQYF.

The rearrangement links TRBV6-5 to TRBJ1-3; 7 bases agree with TRBD1. V lost 2 bases to trimming and J lost 8 bases; unmatched junction nucleotides: 9. The CDR3 spans 15 residues. The germline CDR1 and CDR2 sequences are MNHEY and SVGAGI. The CDR3 DNA reads TGTGCCAGCAGTTACCAGGGACAGAGTCTAGACACCATATATTTT. It codes for CASSYQGQSLDTIYF.

This chain connects TRBV5-1 to TRBJ2-3; possibly TRBD2 for D (6 bases). The germline V gene encodes CDR1 SGHRS and CDR2 YFSETQ. This CDR3 spans 16 amino acids. V shed 0 bases and J shed 1 base, with 12 bases lying between them. The CDR3 region has the DNA TGCGCCAGCAGCTTGGGTTCGGGCGGGGGCACAGATACGCAGTATTTT. Amino acid sequence: CASSLGSGGGTDTQYF.

The chain carries TRBV18 and TRBJ1-3; tentative D call: TRBD1 (5 bases). Germline V lookup: CDR1 KGHSH, CDR2 LQKENI. The CDR3 is made up of 15 amino acids. V lost 6 bases and J lost 4, with 16 bases in between. The CDR3 DNA reads TGTGCCAGCTCGGCAGGGCGGACCCTCGGAAACACCATATATTTT. Amino acid sequence: CASSAGRTLGNTIYF.